This T cell receptor beta chain appears in the sequencing data of a study of patients and donors after allogeneic stem cell transplantation. The CDR3 loop spans 12 amino acids. The germline V and J ends were trimmed by 2 bases and 7 bases, with 12 bases remaining between them. Per the germline V gene, CDR1 is DFQATT and CDR2 is SNEGSKA (reference sequence). TCRdb fed the RT-PCR reads into MiXCR, producing one record per CDR3 protein. The table lists roughly 880,000 distinct CDR3 sequences, under 20% of them singletons, with 5% to 6.5% in the top ten. The V gene is TRBV20-1, the J gene TRBJ2-7; D may be TRBD1 or TRBD2 (6 bases each). Sequencing was carried out using blood, either unsorted or a sorted T cell fraction (not recorded which). The receptor comes from a human donor who was either an allogeneic HSCT recipient or a stem cell or donor lymphocyte infusion donor (not recorded which). It is not recorded whose cells these are; they may come from a transplant donor. The CDR3 bases are TGCAGTGCTAGATTAGGGGGGCGGGAGCAGTACTTC. Protein sequence: CSARLGGREQYF.